The 21 T cell receptor beta chains presented below share a single source sample, sequenced in a study of CD8+CD57+ T cells in acquired aplastic anemia. Genomic DNA, the template, was used for profiling of the TCR beta VDJ and CDR3. TCRdb called the reads again in MiXCR, with one record for every CDR3 protein. The sample shows 250,000 to 300,000 distinct CDR3 sequences, under 65% of them seen only once. Patients sequenced had flow cytometry evidence of CD8+CD57+ cell expansion. Sample: sorted CD4+, CD8+, or CD8+CD57+ T cells (not recorded which) from PBMCs. Every receptor here comes from a human donor with aplastic anemia.

This clonotype was observed a handful of times. This chain connects TRBV5-1 to TRBJ2-3, with 8 bases lining up with TRBD1. The CDR3 contains 13 residues. J gave up 6 bases and V 4 bases, and 4 bases lay outside the gene matches. CDR1 SGHRS and CDR2 YFSETQ come from the germline V gene. CDR3 sequence: CASSTHRGDTQYF. The CDR3, as DNA: TGCGCCAGCAGCACCCACAGGGGGGATACGCAGTATTTT.

On this clonotype itself: The junction shows a germline mismatch at one end, possibly a read error. The chain links TRBV20-1 to TRBJ1-5; no reliable D call. This CDR3 is 18 amino acids long. Germline CDR1 and CDR2: DFQATT and SNEGSKA (reference sequence). The DNA for the CDR3 is TGCGGTGCTAGAGGCTACACATTAGGGAGGAGCAACAATCAGCCCCAGCATTTT. Its protein product is CGARGYTLGRSNNQPQHF.

The rearrangement uses TRBV2 and TRBJ2-1, with D maybe TRBD1 (6 bases). The CDR3 contains 14 residues. Per germline, CDR1 SNHLY and CDR2 FYNNEI. Trimming shortened V by 2 bases and J by 12 bases, and 17 bases separated the two germline ends. The CDR3: CASSEQGTTDTQFF. CDR3 sequence (DNA): TGTGCCAGCAGTGAACAGGGGACCACAGATACGCAGTTCTTC.

The chain employs TRBV7-3 and TRBJ2-2, with 8 bases lining up with TRBD1. The V gene end was trimmed by 3 bases and the J gene end by 6 bases; junction bases not matched to a gene: 3. This CDR3 region has 14 residues. Germline loops: CDR1 SGHTA, CDR2 FQGTGA. CDR3 sequence reads: CASSLDRASGELFF. The CDR3 region has the DNA TGTGCCAGCAGCTTGGACAGGGCATCCGGGGAGCTGTTTTTT.

This chain links TRBV20-1 with TRBJ1-6; 8 bases match TRBD1. The CDR3 contains 13 residues. Germline CDR1 DFQATT, CDR2 SNEGSKA (reference sequence). V trimming: 2 bases; J trimming: 9 bases; junction bases outside the gene matches: 3. The CDR3: CSARTTGGSPLHF. CDR3 nucleotide sequence: TGCAGTGCTAGAACTACAGGGGGTTCACCCCTCCACTTT.

The gene calls are TRBV2 and TRBJ2-1, with 13 bases matching TRBD2. The V gene's germline CDR1 is SNHLY and CDR2 FYNNEI. This CDR3 spans 15 amino acids. The junction had 6 bases not matched to a gene; V was cut back by 5 bases and J by 8 bases. CDR3 protein: CASSWTSGSMDEQFF. The CDR3 DNA sequence: TGTGCCAGCAGTTGGACTAGCGGGAGTATGGATGAGCAGTTCTTC. Full variable domain (remainder filled in from reference TRBV2 and TRBJ2-1): EPEVTQTPSHQVTQMGQEVILRCVPISNHLYFYWYRQILGQKVEFLVSFYNNEISEKSEIFDDQFSVERPDGSNFTLKIRSTKLEDSAMYFCASSWTSGSMDEQFFGPGTRLTVL.

This clonotype was counted at least ten times. The chain couples TRBV7-9 to TRBJ1-2; 7 bases fit TRBD1. V gave up 5 bases and J gave up 0 bases; unmatched junction bases: 12. The germline CDR1 and CDR2 sequences are SEHNR and FQNEAQ (reference sequence). This CDR3 has 17 amino acids. The CDR3 DNA is TGTGCCAGCAGCAGCAAGGGACAGCTAGCCCCTAACTATGGCTACACCTTC. Its protein product is CASSSKGQLAPNYGYTF.

The chain joins TRBV7-2 to TRBJ2-7; 7 nucleotides agree with TRBD2. The CDR3 sequence is 14 residues long. Germline assignment: CDR1 SGHTA and CDR2 FQGNSA. Trimming took 3 bases from V and 5 from J; bases not matched to a gene: 7. The CDR3 DNA follows: TGTGCCAGCAGCTTGGGGACTACCGGCAACGAGCAGTACTTC. The encoded protein is CASSLGTTGNEQYF.

The rearrangement joins TRBV5-1 to TRBJ2-5; perhaps TRBD1 as D (7 bases). Trimming removed 3 bases from V and 11 bases from J, with 26 bases in between. CDR3 length: 16 residues. In germline, CDR1 is SGHRS, CDR2 YFSETQ. The CDR3 DNA reads as TGCGCCAGCAGCTCTACCGGGACAGCTAGCGCAGATACGCAGTACTTC. It codes for CASSSTGTASADTQYF.

This clonotype was recorded once. The gene calls are TRBV24-1 and TRBJ2-3; the match to TRBD2 covers 9 bases. V gave up 4 bases and J gave up 2 bases; unmatched junction bases: 6. The length of the CDR3 is 16 residues. Germline V gene data show CDR1 as KGHDR and CDR2 as SFDVKD. The CDR3 reads CATSDPSSGATDTQYF. The CDR3 nucleotides are TGTGCCACCAGTGACCCATCTAGCGGGGCCACAGATACGCAGTATTTT.

The rearrangement links TRBV15 to TRBJ2-5; D uncertain. This CDR3 is 15 amino acids long. Germline CDR1 and CDR2: LNHNV and YYDKDF (reference sequence). V lost 0 bases to trimming and J lost 2 bases, with 10 bases between them. CDR3: CATSRDALSQETQYF. Written as DNA, the CDR3 is TGTGCCACCAGCAGAGACGCCCTCAGTCAAGAGACCCAGTACTTC.

The chain links TRBV10-3 to TRBJ2-1; 12 bases are shared with TRBD2. V trimming: 3 bases; J trimming: 5 bases; junction bases outside the gene matches: 5. CDR1 is ENHRY and CDR2 is SYGVKD in the germline V gene. This CDR3 comprises 16 residues. The CDR3 region is CAISDFGLAGNNEQFF. The CDR3 region has the DNA TGTGCCATCAGTGATTTTGGACTAGCGGGAAACAATGAGCAGTTCTTC.

As regards this clonotype: At one end the junction does not follow the germline gene, possibly because of a read error. This rearrangement joins TRBV5-1 to TRBJ2-3; the match to TRBD2 covers 10 bases. This CDR3 spans 14 amino acids. Per the germline V gene, CDR1 is SGHRS and CDR2 is YFSETQ. The CDR3 region is CASSLELAGDTQYF. The CDR3 DNA reads TGTGCCAGCAGCTTGGAGCTAGCGGGAGACACGCAGTATTTT.

V gene TRBV6-5 combines with J gene TRBJ1-6; D gene unclear. Deletions cut 0 bases from V and 9 bases from J, with 3 bases between. The CDR3 is 12 residues long. Germline CDR1 is MNHEY and CDR2 is SVGAGI. CDR3 amino acids: CASSYSRSPLHF. The CDR3 region has the DNA TGTGCCAGCAGTTACTCGCGTTCACCCCTCCACTTT.

This clonotype was seen at least ten times. V is TRBV5-1 and J is TRBJ1-1, with TRBD1 matching over 11 bases. The germline gives CDR1 SGHRS, CDR2 YFSETQ. The CDR3 is made up of 15 amino acids. J gave up 4 bases and V 1 base, and 3 bases lay outside the gene matches. The CDR3 sequence is CASSLRGTGGTEAFF. The CDR3 bases are TGCGCCAGCAGCTTGCGGGGGACAGGGGGCACTGAAGCTTTCTTT.

This clonotype was observed at least ten times. This sequence joins TRBV29-1 and TRBJ2-7; 8 nucleotides match TRBD2. The CDR3 extends over 15 amino acids. With 0 bases clipped from V and 3 bases from J, the junction kept 7 bases outside the gene matches. CDR1 is SQVTM and CDR2 is ANQGSEA in the germline V gene. CDR3 protein: CSVEEAGGRLYEQYF. The DNA for the CDR3 is TGCAGCGTTGAAGAGGCTGGCGGGAGGCTCTACGAGCAGTACTTC.

This rearrangement joins TRBV15 to TRBJ2-2, with D tentatively TRBD2 (5 bases). CDR3 length: 13 amino acids. Per the germline V gene, CDR1 is LNHNV and CDR2 is YYDKDF (reference sequence). V was trimmed by 7 bases and J by 1 base, leaving 7 bases between them. The CDR3 loop is CATKAVNTGELFF. For the CDR3, the DNA is TGTGCCACCAAAGCGGTGAACACCGGGGAGCTGTTTTTT.

In its sample, this clonotype was seen a few times. The chain is built from TRBV2 and TRBJ2-3, with 8 bases that match TRBD1. The CDR3 covers 15 residues. Germline lookup yields CDR1 SNHLY and CDR2 FYNNEI. The trim removed 8 bases at V and 3 bases at J, leaving 10 bases unmatched. CDR3 DNA: TGTGCCAGCCATATAGGACAGGGAGCTACAGATACGCAGTATTTT. As protein: CASHIGQGATDTQYF.

This clonotype has a count of ten or more. The rearrangement uses TRBV25-1 and TRBJ2-4; the match to TRBD1 covers 9 bases. V gave up 7 bases and J gave up 0 bases; unmatched junction bases: 10. This CDR3 spans 17 amino acids. The germline CDR1 and CDR2 sequences are MGHDK and SYGVNS. The CDR3 sequence: CASMPGQGFPAKNIQYF. In DNA, the CDR3 is TGTGCCAGCATGCCGGGACAGGGATTTCCAGCCAAAAACATTCAGTACTTC.

This chain links TRBV29-1 with TRBJ2-1; the match to TRBD1 covers 12 bases. Germline CDR1 is SQVTM and CDR2 is ANQGSEA. The trim removed 0 bases at V and 10 bases at J, leaving 13 bases unmatched. CDR3 length: 17 amino acids. The CDR3 sequence is CSVEDHSKGQGAWEQFF. The CDR3 DNA is TGCAGCGTTGAAGACCACTCCAAGGGACAGGGGGCATGGGAGCAGTTCTTC.

This clonotype came up a few times. The chain has TRBV20-1 and TRBJ2-5; 10 bases line up with TRBD2. CDR3 length: 13 amino acids. Germline V gene sequence: CDR1 DFQATT, CDR2 SNEGSKA (reference sequence). The V gene end was trimmed by 3 bases and the J gene end by 4 bases; junction bases not matched to a gene: 2. CDR3 protein: CSASVAGGETQYF. The CDR3 DNA sequence: TGCAGTGCTAGTGTAGCGGGAGGAGAGACCCAGTACTTC.